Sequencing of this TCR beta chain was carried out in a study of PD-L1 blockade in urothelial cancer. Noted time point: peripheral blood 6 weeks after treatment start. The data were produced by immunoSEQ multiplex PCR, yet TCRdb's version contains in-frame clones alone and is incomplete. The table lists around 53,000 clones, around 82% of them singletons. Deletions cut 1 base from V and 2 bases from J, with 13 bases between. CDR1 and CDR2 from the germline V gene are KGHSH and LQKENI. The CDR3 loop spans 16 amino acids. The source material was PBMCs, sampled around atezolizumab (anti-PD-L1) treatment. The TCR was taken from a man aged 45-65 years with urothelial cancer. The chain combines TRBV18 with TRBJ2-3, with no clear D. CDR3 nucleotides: TGTGCCAGCTCACCACTGGGCAGGCAAATCACAGATACGCAGTATTTT. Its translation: CASSPLGRQITDTQYF.